A single sample gave rise to the 29 T cell receptor beta chains below, sequenced in a study of cytomegalovirus exposure and HLA in healthy donors (dated by TCRdb to about 2017). Libraries were built with the immunoSEQ multiplex PCR assay. A mixture of 60 forward primers for TCR Vbeta segments and 13 reverse primers for TCR Jbeta segments was used in the multiplex PCR. Sourced from immuneACCESS, this table was stored by TCRdb with only in-frame sequences that have V and J called. A share of the clones is absent; for the studies checked, an unresolved V gene accounts for under half, and the remainder has no known explanation. This sample lists under 200,000 clones; about 80% were detected once. The top ten constitute 2% to 2.5% of the sample. Sequenced: PBMCs. These receptors were collected from a woman aged 45-60 years in good health and CMV-seronegative.

The chain carries TRBV28 and TRBJ1-2; no clear D gene. The CDR3 is made up of 13 amino acids. V was cut by 5 bases and J by 4 bases, with 11 bases left in between. Germline CDR1 reads MDHEN; CDR2 reads SYDVKM. Written as DNA, the CDR3 is TGTGCCAGCAGTAAATACAGTCCCTATGGCTACACCTTC. Its protein is CASSKYSPYGYTF.

The chain joins TRBV28 to TRBJ1-1; 11 bases agree with TRBD1. With 2 bases clipped from V and 6 bases from J, the junction kept 2 bases outside the gene matches. Per the germline V gene, CDR1 is MDHEN and CDR2 is SYDVKM. The CDR3 runs to 14 residues. This CDR3 is CASSLRTGGAEAFF. As DNA, the CDR3 is TGTGCCAGCAGTTTAAGGACAGGGGGCGCTGAAGCTTTCTTT.

The rearrangement uses TRBV6-5 and TRBJ2-7, with 9 positions matching TRBD2. CDR1 MNHEY and CDR2 SVGAGI come from the germline V gene. V trimming: 8 bases; J trimming: 2 bases; junction bases outside the gene matches: 10. CDR3 length equals 15 residues. CDR3 in amino acids: CASASLAGKTYEQYF. The CDR3 bases are TGTGCCAGCGCCTCACTAGCGGGTAAAACCTACGAGCAGTACTTC.

The V gene is TRBV27, the J gene TRBJ2-3; D is perhaps TRBD1 (6 bases). Germline V CDR1 and CDR2: MNHEY, SMNVEV (reference sequence). Trimming shortened V by 5 bases and J by 8 bases, and 20 bases separated the two germline ends. This CDR3 is 15 amino acids long. For the CDR3, the DNA is TGTGCCAGCAGTCCCTCGGACTTAATAGGGGGTACGCAGTATTTT. Translation: CASSPSDLIGGTQYF.

Points on this clone: At one boundary the junction diverges from the germline segment, which might be a read error. The CDR3 loop is CSSSHEVLEAFF. CDR3 nucleotide sequence: TGTTCCAGCAGTCACGAGGTGCTAGAAGCTTTCTTT. This rearrangement joins TRBV7-9 to TRBJ1-1; D remains ambiguous. The CDR3 contains 12 residues. Germline V gene data show CDR1 as SEHNR and CDR2 as FQNEAQ (reference sequence).

The chain uses TRBV14 and TRBJ2-7, with TRBD2 as a possible D gene (5 bases). The CDR3 sequence is 14 residues long. V lost 1 base and J lost 6, with 13 bases in between. Germline V gene lookup returns CDR1 SGHDN and CDR2 FVKESK. This chain's CDR3 is CASSQAGPRGEQYF. For the CDR3, the DNA is TGTGCCAGCAGCCAAGCCGGTCCCCGGGGCGAGCAGTACTTC.

The chain carries TRBV18 and TRBJ2-1, with 13 bases aligning to TRBD2. CDR1 KGHSH and CDR2 LQKENI come from the germline V gene. After removal of 3 bases from V and 0 bases from J, the junction contained 5 bases not matched to a gene. There are 18 residues in the CDR3. Written as DNA, the CDR3 is TGTGCCAGCTCACCGACTAGCGGGGGGAGGAGCTCCTACAATGAGCAGTTCTTC. This gives the protein CASSPTSGGRSSYNEQFF.

The chain employs TRBV7-9 and TRBJ2-5; maybe TRBD1 (6 bases). From germline, CDR1 is SEHNR and CDR2 FQNEAQ (reference sequence). V shed 7 bases and J shed 4 bases, with 10 bases lying between them. CDR3 length: 12 amino acids. As DNA, the CDR3 is TGTGCCAGCACAAGGACAGTAGAGACCCAGTACTTC. This codes for CASTRTVETQYF.

The J gene is TRBJ1-2, the V gene TRBV7-2, with 8 nucleotides matching TRBD1. This CDR3 is 16 amino acids long. V dropped 0 bases and J dropped 2; count of bases not matched to a gene: 5. Per germline, CDR1 SGHTA and CDR2 FQGNSA. CDR3 in DNA: TGTGCCAGCAGCTTAGCCCGGACAGGGATGAACTATGGCTACACCTTC. Residues: CASSLARTGMNYGYTF.

This clone was found a few times. This sequence joins TRBV10-1 and TRBJ2-1; D is unresolved. CDR3 length: 9 amino acids. The V and J ends lost 8 bases and 10 bases respectively, with 6 bases between them. The germline V gene encodes CDR1 WNHNN and CDR2 SYGVQD (reference sequence). The CDR3 region has the DNA TGCGCCAGCGGCTCAGAGCAGTTCTTC. It is translated as CASGSEQFF.

This chain joins TRBV19 and TRBJ1-2, with a weak D call TRBD1 (5 bases). The ends were cut back, 1 base at V and 3 bases at J, with 12 bases in the middle. The CDR3 has 15 amino acids. The germline V gene has CDR1 LNHDA and CDR2 SQIVND (reference sequence). The CDR3 reads CASSIGPGMDYGYTF. The CDR3 DNA reads as TGTGCCAGTAGTATAGGTCCAGGGATGGACTATGGCTACACCTTC.

This chain uses TRBV15 with TRBJ2-5, with 7 bases fitting TRBD2. The J segment lost 2 bases and the V segment lost 0 bases, leaving 6 bases of the junction unmatched. Germline V gives CDR1 LNHNV, CDR2 YYDKDF (reference sequence). This CDR3 is built from 16 residues. CDR3 nucleotides: TGTGCCACCAGCAGAGAGGGTCTAGCGGTTCAAGAGACCCAGTACTTC. It specifies CATSREGLAVQETQYF.

The rearrangement links TRBV11-1 to TRBJ2-1, with 11 bases that match TRBD1. This CDR3 has 15 residues. V gave up 4 bases and J gave up 4 bases; unmatched junction bases: 3. Germline lookup yields CDR1 SGHAT and CDR2 FQDESV (reference sequence). The CDR3 loop is CASSSGTGGYNEQFF. The CDR3 region has the DNA TGTGCCAGCAGCTCCGGGACAGGGGGATACAATGAGCAGTTCTTC.

The genes are TRBV25-1 and TRBJ2-1, with D tentatively TRBD2 (6 bases). Trimming pared 5 bases from V and 5 bases from J, leaving 19 bases between. CDR3 length: 16 amino acids. Germline V lookup: CDR1 MGHDK, CDR2 SYGVNS. CDR3 region: CASSTPGTVSHNEQFF. In DNA, the CDR3 is TGTGCCAGCAGTACACCCGGGACTGTGTCCCACAATGAGCAGTTCTTC.

V usage is TRBV7-2 and J usage is TRBJ2-5; weak D call: TRBD2 (5 bases). V was clipped by 5 bases and J by 7 bases, with 14 bases between them. Germline-derived CDR1 and CDR2 are SGHTA and FQGNSA. This CDR3 has 13 amino acids. This CDR3 is CASSPPGVGTQYF. The CDR3, as DNA: TGTGCCAGCAGCCCCCCCGGGGTCGGGACCCAGTACTTC.

The V and J genes are TRBV7-9 and TRBJ2-7, with D possibly TRBD1 on 6 matching bases. TRBJ2-5 explains the end of the DNA better; the J call may be wrong. Germline V gene sequence: CDR1 SEHNR, CDR2 FQNEAQ (reference sequence). CDR3 size: 14 residues. The CDR3 DNA reads TGTGCCAGCAGCCCGTTAGGGGGACAAGAGACCCAGTACTTC. Residues: CASSPLGGQETQYF.

The rearrangement links TRBV4-3 to TRBJ1-1, with 8 nucleotides matching TRBD1. Germline V gene sequence: CDR1 LGHNA, CDR2 YSLEER. The CDR3 runs 16 residues. The ends lost 3 bases at V and 4 bases at J; junction bases unmatched: 10. The CDR3 nucleotides read TGCGCCAGCAGCCAGTTTCAGACAGGGGTGAGCACTGAAGCTTTCTTT. Translation: CASSQFQTGVSTEAFF.

The count of this clone is one. V gene TRBV7-2 combines with J gene TRBJ2-6; 7 bases are a match to TRBD1. The germline V gene has CDR1 SGHTA and CDR2 FQGNSA. V lost 5 bases, J lost 0 bases, and 7 bases stayed unmatched. The CDR3 is made up of 17 amino acids. The CDR3 nucleotides are TGTGCCAGCAGCGCCCGTGGGACAGCCTCTGGGGCCAACGTCCTGACTTTC. Its translation is CASSARGTASGANVLTF.

This clone came up once. The chain is built from TRBV7-2 and TRBJ2-1; D perhaps matches TRBD2 (6 bases). Germline CDR1 is SGHTA and CDR2 is FQGNSA. There are 14 residues in the CDR3. V was trimmed by 0 bases and J by 7 bases, leaving 10 bases between them. The DNA of the CDR3 is TGTGCCAGCAGCTTAGCGATTCGGGGGAATGAGCAGTTCTTC. The encoded protein is CASSLAIRGNEQFF.

The chain has TRBV5-6 and TRBJ1-5; TRBD1 aligns across 9 bases. J gave up 1 base and V 0 bases, and 2 bases lay outside the gene matches. Germline lookup yields CDR1 SGHDT and CDR2 YYEEEE. The CDR3 has 16 amino acids. CDR3 protein: CASSLGGTGSNQPQHF. The CDR3 DNA is TGTGCCAGCAGCTTGGGGGGGACAGGGAGCAATCAGCCCCAGCATTTT.

J is TRBJ1-4 and V is TRBV4-3; D possibly corresponds to TRBD1 (5 bases). This CDR3 comprises 15 residues. Trimming took off 1 base at V and 3 bases at J, with 9 bases between the two ends. CDR1 and CDR2 from the germline V gene are LGHNA and YSLEER. The CDR3 nucleotides are TGCGCCAGCAGCCAAGTCCGGGGGTCTAATGAAAAACTGTTTTTT. Residues: CASSQVRGSNEKLFF.

The gene calls are TRBV18 and TRBJ2-5; 7 bases align to TRBD2. Germline values: CDR1 KGHSH, CDR2 LQKENI. Trimming at V came to 3 bases and at J to 9 bases, leaving 4 bases not matched to a gene. The CDR3 has 12 amino acids. The CDR3 nucleotides are TGTGCCAGCTCACCGGCGGGGGTGGCCCAGTACTTC. Protein sequence: CASSPAGVAQYF.

This clone was detected only a few times. The chain combines TRBV5-1 with TRBJ1-4; 7 bases agree with TRBD1. The J segment lost 0 bases and the V segment lost 0 bases, leaving 5 bases of the junction unmatched. CDR3 length equals 17 residues. Germline-derived CDR1 and CDR2 are SGHRS and YFSETQ. The CDR3 region is CASSLGHRGPTNEKLFF. The DNA of the CDR3 is TGCGCCAGCAGCTTGGGACACAGGGGTCCAACTAATGAAAAACTGTTTTTT.

The chain combines TRBV6-5 with TRBJ1-4; D uncertain. V was cut by 0 bases and J by 5 bases, with 4 bases left in between. The CDR3 sequence is 13 residues long. CDR1 and CDR2 from the germline V gene are MNHEY and SVGAGI. CDR3 DNA sequence: TGTGCCAGCAGTTACTCGAGGAATGAAAAACTGTTTTTT. It specifies CASSYSRNEKLFF.

The chain links TRBV5-1 to TRBJ1-1, with a possible D match to TRBD1 (5 bases). CDR3 size: 15 residues. Germline V gene sequence: CDR1 SGHRS, CDR2 YFSETQ. V was clipped by 0 bases and J by 0 bases, with 9 bases between them. This CDR3 is CASSLAGHLNTEAFF. CDR3 DNA: TGCGCCAGCAGCTTGGCCGGACACCTGAACACTGAAGCTTTCTTT.

V is TRBV19 and J is TRBJ1-2, with D tentatively TRBD1 (5 bases). Trimming took 5 bases from V and 4 from J, leaving 14 bases between them. Germline assignment: CDR1 LNHDA and CDR2 SQIVND (reference sequence). The CDR3 has 14 amino acids. The CDR3 here is CASSSGGNPYGYTF. The CDR3 bases are TGTGCCAGTAGTTCGGGGGGAAATCCCTATGGCTACACCTTC.

This clone came up a few times. Other nucleotide sequences in the sample specify the same CDR3. This chain links TRBV9 with TRBJ1-6, with TRBD1 identical over 10 bases. This CDR3 is built from 16 residues. V trimming: 4 bases; J trimming: 2 bases; junction bases outside the gene matches: 3. CDR1 SGDLS and CDR2 YYNGEE come from the germline V gene. The CDR3 DNA reads as TGTGCCAGCAGCCCCGGACAGGGGGCCTATAATTCACCCCTCCACTTT. It codes for CASSPGQGAYNSPLHF. Based on the CDR3 plus reference TRBV9 and TRBJ1-6, the full variable domain is DSGVTQTPKHLITATGQRVTLRCSPRSGDLSVYWYQQSLDQGLQFLIQYYNGEERAKGNILERFSAQQFPDLHSELNLSSLELGDSALYFCASSPGQGAYNSPLHFGNGTRLTVT.

The chain couples TRBV5-5 to TRBJ2-1; possibly TRBD2 for D (5 bases). The V gene lost 0 bases and the J gene lost 4 bases, with 11 bases spanning the gap. Germline V CDR1 and CDR2: SGHKS, YYEKEE (reference sequence). CDR3 length: 15 amino acids. The CDR3 loop is CASSLEGARYNEQFF. CDR3 bases: TGTGCCAGCAGCTTGGAGGGAGCAAGGTACAATGAGCAGTTCTTC. The entire variable domain, with the rest obtained from reference TRBV5-5 and TRBJ2-1, is as follows: DAGVTQSPTHLIKTRGQQVTLRCSPISGHKSVSWYQQVLGQGPQFIFQYYEKEERGRGNFPDRFSARQFPNYSSELNVNALLLGDSALYLCASSLEGARYNEQFFGPGTRLTVL.

The chain links TRBV7-2 to TRBJ2-2, with D tentatively TRBD1 (6 bases). Looked up from germline, CDR1 is SGHTA and CDR2 is FQGNSA. V was shortened by 5 bases and J by 4 bases, with 14 bases between the two germline ends. The CDR3 is 15 residues long. The CDR3 is CASSPQGPGTGELFF. DNA of the CDR3: TGTGCCAGCAGCCCACAGGGTCCGGGCACCGGGGAGCTGTTTTTT.